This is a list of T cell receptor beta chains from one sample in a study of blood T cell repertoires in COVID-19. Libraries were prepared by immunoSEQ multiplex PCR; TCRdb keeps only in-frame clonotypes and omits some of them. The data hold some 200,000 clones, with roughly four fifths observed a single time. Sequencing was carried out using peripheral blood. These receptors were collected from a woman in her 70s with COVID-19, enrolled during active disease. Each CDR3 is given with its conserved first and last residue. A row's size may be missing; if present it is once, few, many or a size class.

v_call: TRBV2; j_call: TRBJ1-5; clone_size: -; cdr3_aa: CASSEARRDQPQHF
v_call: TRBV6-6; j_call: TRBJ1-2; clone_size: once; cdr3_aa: CASTLPGGMRGYTF
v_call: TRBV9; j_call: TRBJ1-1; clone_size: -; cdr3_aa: CASSLGVETEAFF
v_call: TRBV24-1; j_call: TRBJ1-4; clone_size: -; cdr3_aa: CATSDFLGEKLFF
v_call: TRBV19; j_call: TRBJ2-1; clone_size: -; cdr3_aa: CASSIVVKETGLYNEQFF
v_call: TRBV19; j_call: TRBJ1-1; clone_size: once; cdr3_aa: CASSLPPGTGDKAFF
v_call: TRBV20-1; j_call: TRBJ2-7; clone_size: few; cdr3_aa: CSGQGQNEQYF
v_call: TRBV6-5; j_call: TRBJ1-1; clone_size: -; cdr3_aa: CASRLGTGAYTEAFF
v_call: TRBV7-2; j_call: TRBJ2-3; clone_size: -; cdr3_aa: CAGSGRGPTDTQYF
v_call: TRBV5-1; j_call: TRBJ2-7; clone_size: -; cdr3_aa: CASSPRGGNHEQYF
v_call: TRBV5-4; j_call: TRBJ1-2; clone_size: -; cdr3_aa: CASSLARQILGGYTF
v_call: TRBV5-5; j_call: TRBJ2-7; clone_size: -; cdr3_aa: CASSYSGSYEQYF
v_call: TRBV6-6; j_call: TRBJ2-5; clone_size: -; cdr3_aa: CASSYGRGGGETQYF
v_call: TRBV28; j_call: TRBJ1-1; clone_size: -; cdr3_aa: CASSPGGGGGWNTEAFF
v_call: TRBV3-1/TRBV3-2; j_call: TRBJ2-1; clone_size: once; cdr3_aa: CASSLLGGSGGEQFF
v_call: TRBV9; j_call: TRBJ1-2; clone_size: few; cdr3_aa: CASSVRATASSNYGYTF
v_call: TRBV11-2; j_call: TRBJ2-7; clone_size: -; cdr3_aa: CASSLVAGALIEQYF
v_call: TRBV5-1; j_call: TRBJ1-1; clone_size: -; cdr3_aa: CASSLVFTGPMNTEAFF
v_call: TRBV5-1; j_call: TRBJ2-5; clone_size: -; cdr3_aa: CASSLRGHEETQYF
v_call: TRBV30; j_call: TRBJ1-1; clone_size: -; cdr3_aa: CAWSRGPVYTEAFF
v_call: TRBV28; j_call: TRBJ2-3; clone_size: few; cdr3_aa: CASSLMRAEDTQYF
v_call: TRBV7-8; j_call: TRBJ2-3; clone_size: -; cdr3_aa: CASSPKGVGITDTQYF
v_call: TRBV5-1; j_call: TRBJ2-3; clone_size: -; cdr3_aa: CASSLAGGSMDTQYF
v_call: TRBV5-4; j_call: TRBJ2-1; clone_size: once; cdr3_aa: CASSLLLTSGFYNEQFF
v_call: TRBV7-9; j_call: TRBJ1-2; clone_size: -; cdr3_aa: CASSLDRGRDGYTF
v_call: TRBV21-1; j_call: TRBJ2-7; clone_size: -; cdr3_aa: CASSKVGRVPNRRSYEQYF
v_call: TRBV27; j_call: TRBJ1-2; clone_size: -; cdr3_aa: CASSLNTPSGNYGYTF
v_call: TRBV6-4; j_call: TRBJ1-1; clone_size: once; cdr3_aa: CASRETPSMNTEAFF
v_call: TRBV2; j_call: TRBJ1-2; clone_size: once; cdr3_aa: CASSEEGQVYGYTF
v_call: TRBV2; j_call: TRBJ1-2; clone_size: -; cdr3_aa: CASSDSRVGGYTF
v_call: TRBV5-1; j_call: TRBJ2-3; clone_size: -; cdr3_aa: CASSSQSTDTQYF
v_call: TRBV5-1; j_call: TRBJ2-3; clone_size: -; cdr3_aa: CASSPSSGDTQYF
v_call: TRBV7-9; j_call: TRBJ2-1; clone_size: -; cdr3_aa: CASSPGATQEQFF
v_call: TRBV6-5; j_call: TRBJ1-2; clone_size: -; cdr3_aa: CASGLQRWNGYTF
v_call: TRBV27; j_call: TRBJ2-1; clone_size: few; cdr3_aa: CASSFYSSGPGSYNEQFF
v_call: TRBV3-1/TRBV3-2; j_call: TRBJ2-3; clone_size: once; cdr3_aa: CASSLSPTTSTDTQYF
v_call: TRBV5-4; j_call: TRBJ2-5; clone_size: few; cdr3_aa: CASSLGGGSLTQETQYF
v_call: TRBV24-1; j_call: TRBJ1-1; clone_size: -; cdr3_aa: CATSDGESTEAFF
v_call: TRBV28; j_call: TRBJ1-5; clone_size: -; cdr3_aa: CASSRAGRGNQPQHF
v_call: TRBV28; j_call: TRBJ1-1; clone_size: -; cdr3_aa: CASTEPGRVTEAFF
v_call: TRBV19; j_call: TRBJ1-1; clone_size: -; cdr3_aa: CASSIGRTGVGTEAFF
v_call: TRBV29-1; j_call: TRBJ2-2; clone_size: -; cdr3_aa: CSVSRQGGTGELFF
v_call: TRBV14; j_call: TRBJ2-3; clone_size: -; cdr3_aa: CASSQDLPDTQYF
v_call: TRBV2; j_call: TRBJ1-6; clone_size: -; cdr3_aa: CASSRRQGPSSYNSPLHF
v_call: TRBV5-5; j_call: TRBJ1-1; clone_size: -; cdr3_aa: CASSLQNTEAFF
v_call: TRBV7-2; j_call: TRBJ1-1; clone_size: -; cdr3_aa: CASSPRTGMNTEAFF
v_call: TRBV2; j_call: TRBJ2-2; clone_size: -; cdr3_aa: CASSESGSGELFF
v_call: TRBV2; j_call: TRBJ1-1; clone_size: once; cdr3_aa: CASSKQGPEAFF
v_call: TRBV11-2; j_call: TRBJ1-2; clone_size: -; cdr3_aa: CASSLWGDGYTF
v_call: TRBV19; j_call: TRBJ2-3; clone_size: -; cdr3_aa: CASTPSGSTDTQYF
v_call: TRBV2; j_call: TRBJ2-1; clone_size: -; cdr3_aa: CASRGGLGLNNEQFF